A selection of T cell receptor beta chains follows, all from one sample in a study of cytomegalovirus exposure and HLA in healthy donors. Repertoires were generated with immunoSEQ multiplex PCR, while TCRdb's copy carries only in-frame clones and drops some. The sample shows 95,000 to 100,000 clones, about 76% of them seen only once. What was sequenced was PBMCs. Source of these receptors: a man between 40 and 49 years old in good health and CMV-seropositive. Both conserved end residues are part of each CDR3. The order of the fields is CDR3 length, J gene, V gene, D gene, clone size, CDR3 DNA, CDR3 protein. A D gene is named only where the DNA matches it firmly. For some rows the clone size is stated as once, few or many, or as a class when expanded; others skip it.

15 TRBJ2-1 TRBV19 - once TGTGCCAGTAGTCGGCAGGGCGCTGCCTACAATGAGCAGTTCTTC CASSRQGAAYNEQFF
15 TRBJ2-5 TRBV7-6 TRBD2 - TGTGCCAGCAGCTTAGAAGCCGGGAGGGGAGAGACCCAGTACTTC CASSLEAGRGETQYF
14 TRBJ1-4 TRBV12-5 - - TGTGCTAGTGGGGGCGGGGGGCCCTCTGAAAAACTGTTTTTT CASGGGGPSEKLFF
11 TRBJ1-2 TRBV6-1 - few TGTGCCAGCAGTTACCGGGATGGCTACACCTTC CASSYRDGYTF
14 TRBJ1-5 TRBV7-9 TRBD1 - TGTGCCAGCAGCCCAGGGACAGACAATCAGCCCCAGCATTTT CASSPGTDNQPQHF
16 TRBJ1-5 TRBV7-2 TRBD1 - TGTGCCAGCAGCCTCGGACAGGGCCAAGCGATACAGCCCCAGCATTTT CASSLGQGQAIQPQHF
16 TRBJ2-2 TRBV5-1 - few TGCGCCAGCAGCTTGGTTCAGGGGAGCGACACCGGGGAGCTGTTTTTT CASSLVQGSDTGELFF
14 TRBJ2-7 TRBV18 - few TGTGCCAGCTCACTAACCCCGAGCTCCTACGAGCAGTACTTC CASSLTPSSYEQYF
14 TRBJ2-6 TRBV19 - - TGTGCCAGTAGTATTACCCGTAGAGCCAACGTCCTGACTTTC CASSITRRANVLTF
13 TRBJ2-7 TRBV14 - - TGTGCCAGCAGCCCCAGGACGGCGGGGGAGCAGTACTTC CASSPRTAGEQYF
15 TRBJ2-1 TRBV4-3 - - TGCGCCAGCAGCCAAGGAGCGTACTCCTACAATGAGCAGTTCTTC CASSQGAYSYNEQFF
14 TRBJ2-7 TRBV11-3 TRBD1 - TGTGCCAGCAGCTCTAGGGACAGCTCCTACGAGCAGTACTTC CASSSRDSSYEQYF
14 TRBJ1-4 TRBV18 - few TGTGCCAGCTCACCGCAGGGTTATAATGAAAAACTGTTTTTT CASSPQGYNEKLFF
14 TRBJ2-7 TRBV6-1 TRBD1 - TGTGCCAGCAGTGTGACAGGGTTCTCCTACGAGCAGTACTTC CASSVTGFSYEQYF
14 TRBJ1-4 TRBV29-1 - - TGCAGCGTGCGGAGGGGCTCGACTAATGAAAAACTGTTTTTT CSVRRGSTNEKLFF
16 TRBJ2-1 TRBV14 - few TGTGCCAGCAGCCAAACACGTTCGGGGGACTACAATGAGCAGTTCTTC CASSQTRSGDYNEQFF